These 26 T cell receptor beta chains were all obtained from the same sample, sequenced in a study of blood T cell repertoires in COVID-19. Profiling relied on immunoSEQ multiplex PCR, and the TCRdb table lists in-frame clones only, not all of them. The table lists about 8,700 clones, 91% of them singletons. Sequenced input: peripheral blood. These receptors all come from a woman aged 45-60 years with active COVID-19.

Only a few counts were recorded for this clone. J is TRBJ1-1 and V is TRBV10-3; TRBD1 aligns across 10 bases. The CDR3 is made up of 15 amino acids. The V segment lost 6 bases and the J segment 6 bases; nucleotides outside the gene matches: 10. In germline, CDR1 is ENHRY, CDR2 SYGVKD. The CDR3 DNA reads TGTGCCATCAGCGGTGTGGGGACAGGGGTCTCTGAAGCTTTCTTT. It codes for CAISGVGTGVSEAFF.

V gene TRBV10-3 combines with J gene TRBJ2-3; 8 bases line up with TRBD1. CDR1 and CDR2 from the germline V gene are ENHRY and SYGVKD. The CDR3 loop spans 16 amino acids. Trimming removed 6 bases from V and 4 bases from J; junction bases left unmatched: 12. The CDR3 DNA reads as TGTGCCATCAGGATCTCCGGGACAGGTGGGGCAGATACGCAGTATTTT. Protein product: CAIRISGTGGADTQYF.

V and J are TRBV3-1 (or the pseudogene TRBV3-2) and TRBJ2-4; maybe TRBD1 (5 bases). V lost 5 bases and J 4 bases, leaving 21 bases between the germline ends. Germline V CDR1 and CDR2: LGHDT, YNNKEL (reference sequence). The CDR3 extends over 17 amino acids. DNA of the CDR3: TGTGCCAGCAGCAGTAGGGGTCCCATTTGCAAAAAAAACATTCAGTACTTC. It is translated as CASSSRGPICKKNIQYF.

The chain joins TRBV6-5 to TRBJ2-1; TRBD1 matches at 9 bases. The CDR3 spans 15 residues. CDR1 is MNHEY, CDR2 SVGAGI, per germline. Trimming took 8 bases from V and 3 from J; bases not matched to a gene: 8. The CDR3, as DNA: TGTGCCAGCGGAGACGGGACAGGGCACTACAATGAGCAGTTCTTC. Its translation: CASGDGTGHYNEQFF.

The CDR3 sequence is CASSVGTDYGYTF. CDR3 nucleotides: TGTGCCAGCAGCGTAGGGACTGATTATGGCTACACCTTC. The J gene is TRBJ1-2, the V gene TRBV7-9; D might be TRBD1 (5 bases). The V gene's germline CDR1 is SEHNR and CDR2 FQNEAQ (reference sequence). This CDR3 has 13 residues. V lost 5 bases and J lost 5, with 12 bases in between.

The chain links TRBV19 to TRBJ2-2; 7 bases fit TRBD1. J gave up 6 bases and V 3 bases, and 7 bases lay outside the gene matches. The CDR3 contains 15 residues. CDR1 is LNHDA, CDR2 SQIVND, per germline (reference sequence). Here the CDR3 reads CASSIPHTGAGELFF. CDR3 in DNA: TGTGCCAGTAGTATCCCTCACACAGGGGCCGGGGAGCTGTTTTTT.

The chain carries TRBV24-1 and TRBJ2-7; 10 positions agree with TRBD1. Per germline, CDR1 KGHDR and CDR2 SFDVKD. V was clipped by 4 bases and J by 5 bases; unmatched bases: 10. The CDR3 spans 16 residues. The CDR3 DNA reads TGTGCCACCAGTGACCCCGGGACAGGGGCGGGGGACGAGCAGTACTTC. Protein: CATSDPGTGAGDEQYF.

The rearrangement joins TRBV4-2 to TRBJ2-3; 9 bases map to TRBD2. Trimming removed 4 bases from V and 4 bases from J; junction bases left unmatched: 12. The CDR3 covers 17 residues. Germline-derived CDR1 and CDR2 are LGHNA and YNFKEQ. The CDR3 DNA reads TGTGCCAGCAGCCGAAGTTTGGCGGGAGGGCCCCCAGATACGCAGTATTTT. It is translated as CASSRSLAGGPPDTQYF.

The CDR3 is CASSLDGRNTIYF. CDR3 sequence (DNA): TGCGCCAGCAGCTTGGATGGGAGGAACACCATATATTTT. This chain connects TRBV5-1 to TRBJ1-3; D is unclear. The germline CDR1 and CDR2 sequences are SGHRS and YFSETQ. The CDR3 consists of 13 residues. Trimming took off 0 bases at V and 7 bases at J, with 8 bases between the two ends. The complete variable domain, with remaining parts taken from reference TRBV5-1 and TRBJ1-3, reads KAGVTQTPRYLIKTRGQQVTLSCSPISGHRSVSWYQQTPGQGLQFLFEYFSETQRNKGNFPGRFSGRQFSNSRSEMNVSTLELGDSALYLCASSLDGRNTIYFGEGSWLTVV.

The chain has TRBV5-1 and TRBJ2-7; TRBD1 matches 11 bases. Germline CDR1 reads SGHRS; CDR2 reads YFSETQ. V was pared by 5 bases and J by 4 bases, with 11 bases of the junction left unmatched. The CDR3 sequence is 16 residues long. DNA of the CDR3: TGCGCCAGCAGAAACACCGCCGGGACAGGGGGATACGAGCAGTACTTC. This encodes CASRNTAGTGGYEQYF.

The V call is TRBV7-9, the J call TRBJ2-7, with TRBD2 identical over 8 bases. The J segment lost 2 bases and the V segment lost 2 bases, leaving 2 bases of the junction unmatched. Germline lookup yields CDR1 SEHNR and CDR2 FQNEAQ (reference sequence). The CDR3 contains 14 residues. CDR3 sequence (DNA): TGTGCCAGCAGCTTATTTAGCGGGACCTACGAGCAGTACTTC. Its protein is CASSLFSGTYEQYF.

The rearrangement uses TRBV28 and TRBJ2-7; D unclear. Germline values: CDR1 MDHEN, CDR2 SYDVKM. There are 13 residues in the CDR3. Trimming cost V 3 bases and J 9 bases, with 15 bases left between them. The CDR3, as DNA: TGTGCCAGCAGTTTGTCCCAGGTAATCGCGCAGTACTTC. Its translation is CASSLSQVIAQYF.

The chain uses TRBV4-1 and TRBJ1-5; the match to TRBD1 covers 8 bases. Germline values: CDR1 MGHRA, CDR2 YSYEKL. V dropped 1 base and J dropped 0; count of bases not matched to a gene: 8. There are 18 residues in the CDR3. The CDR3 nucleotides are TGCGCCAGCAGCCAAGGGGGGGGGACAGGAGATAGCAATCAGCCCCAGCATTTT. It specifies CASSQGGGTGDSNQPQHF.

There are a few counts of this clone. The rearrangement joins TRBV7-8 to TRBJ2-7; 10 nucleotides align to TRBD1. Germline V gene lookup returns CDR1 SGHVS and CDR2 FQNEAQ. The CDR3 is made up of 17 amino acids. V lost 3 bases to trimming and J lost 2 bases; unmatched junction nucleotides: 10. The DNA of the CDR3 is TGTGCCAGCAGCTTGGCCCCTCCCGGGACAGGGGCCTACGAGCAGTACTTC. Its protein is CASSLAPPGTGAYEQYF.

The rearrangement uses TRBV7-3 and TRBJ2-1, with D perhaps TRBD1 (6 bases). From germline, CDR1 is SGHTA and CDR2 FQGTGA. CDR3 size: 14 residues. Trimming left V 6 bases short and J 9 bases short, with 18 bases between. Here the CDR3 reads CASSNRVGPSEQFF. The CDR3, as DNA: TGTGCCAGCAGTAACAGGGTAGGTCCCAGTGAGCAGTTCTTC.

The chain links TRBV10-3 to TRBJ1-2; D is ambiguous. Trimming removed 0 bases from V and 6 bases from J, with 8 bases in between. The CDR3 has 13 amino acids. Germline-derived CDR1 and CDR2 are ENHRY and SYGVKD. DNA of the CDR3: TGTGCCATCAGTGAGTCTCTTCTACATGGCTACACCTTC. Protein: CAISESLLHGYTF.

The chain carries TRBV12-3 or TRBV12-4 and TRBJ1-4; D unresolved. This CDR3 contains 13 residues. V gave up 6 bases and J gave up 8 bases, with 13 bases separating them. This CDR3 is CASSPISREKLFF. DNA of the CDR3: TGTGCCAGCAGCCCAATTTCGCGAGAAAAACTGTTTTTT.

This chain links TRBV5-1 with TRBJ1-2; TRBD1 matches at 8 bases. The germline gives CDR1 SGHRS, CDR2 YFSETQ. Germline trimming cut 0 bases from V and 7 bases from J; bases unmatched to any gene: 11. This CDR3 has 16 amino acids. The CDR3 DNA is TGCGCCAGCAGCTTGGCCCCGGACAGGGAGATTCTTGGCTACACCTTC. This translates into CASSLAPDREILGYTF.

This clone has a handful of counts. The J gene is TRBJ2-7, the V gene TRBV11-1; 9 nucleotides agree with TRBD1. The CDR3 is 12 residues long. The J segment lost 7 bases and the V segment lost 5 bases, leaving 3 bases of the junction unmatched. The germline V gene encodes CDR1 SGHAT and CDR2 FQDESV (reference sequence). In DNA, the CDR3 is TGTGCCAGCAGCCCGGACAGGGGTGAGCAGTACTTC. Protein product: CASSPDRGEQYF.

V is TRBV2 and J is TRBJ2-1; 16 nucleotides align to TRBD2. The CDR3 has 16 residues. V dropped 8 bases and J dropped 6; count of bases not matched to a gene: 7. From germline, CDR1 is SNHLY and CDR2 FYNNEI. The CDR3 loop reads CASGGLAGGPTNEQFF. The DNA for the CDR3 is TGTGCCAGCGGGGGACTAGCGGGAGGGCCCACCAATGAGCAGTTCTTC.

Here the CDR3 reads CASSPRGQDNSPLHF. The CDR3 nucleotides read TGTGCCAGCAGCCCCCGGGGACAGGATAATTCACCCCTCCACTTT. This chain joins TRBV6-5 and TRBJ1-6, with 8 nucleotides matching TRBD1. Losses at the gene ends were 6 bases for V and 5 bases for J; bases not matched to a gene: 6. The CDR3 spans 15 residues. Germline V gives CDR1 MNHEY, CDR2 SVGAGI.

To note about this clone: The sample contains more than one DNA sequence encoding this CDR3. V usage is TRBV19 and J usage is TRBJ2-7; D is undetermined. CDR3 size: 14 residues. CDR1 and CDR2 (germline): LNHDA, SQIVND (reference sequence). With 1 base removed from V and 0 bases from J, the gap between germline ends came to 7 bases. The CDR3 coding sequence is TGTGCCAGTAGTATAGTCGGCGGCTCCTACGAGCAGTACTTC. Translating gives CASSIVGGSYEQYF.

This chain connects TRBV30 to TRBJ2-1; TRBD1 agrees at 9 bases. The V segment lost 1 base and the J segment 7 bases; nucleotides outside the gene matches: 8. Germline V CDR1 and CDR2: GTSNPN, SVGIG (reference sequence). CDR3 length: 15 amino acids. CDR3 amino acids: CAWSADRGVRNEQFF. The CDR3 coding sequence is TGTGCCTGGAGTGCTGACAGGGGGGTCAGAAATGAGCAGTTCTTC.

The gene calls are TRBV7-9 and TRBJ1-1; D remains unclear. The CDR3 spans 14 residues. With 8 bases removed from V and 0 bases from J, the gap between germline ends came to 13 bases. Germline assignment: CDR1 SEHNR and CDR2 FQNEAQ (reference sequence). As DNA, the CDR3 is TGTGCCAGCGGAGAGGGCGGCCTGAACACTGAAGCTTTCTTT. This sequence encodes CASGEGGLNTEAFF.

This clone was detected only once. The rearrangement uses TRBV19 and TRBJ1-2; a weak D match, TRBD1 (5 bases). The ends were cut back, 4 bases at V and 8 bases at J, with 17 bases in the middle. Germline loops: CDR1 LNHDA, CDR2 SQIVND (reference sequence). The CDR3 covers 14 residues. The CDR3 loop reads CASSSQGREIGYTF. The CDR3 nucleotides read TGTGCCAGTAGTAGCCAGGGCAGGGAAATCGGCTACACCTTC.

The DNA of the CDR3 is TGCGCCAGCAGCTTGTGGCAGGGGACGACCTATGGCTACACCTTC. It codes for CASSLWQGTTYGYTF. V and J are TRBV5-1 and TRBJ1-2, with a tentative D call TRBD1 (6 bases). The length of the CDR3 is 15 residues. Looked up from germline, CDR1 is SGHRS and CDR2 is YFSETQ. V gave up 1 base and J gave up 4 bases, with 14 bases separating them.